Listed here is a single T cell receptor beta chain. Antigen: not known. The PCR used 60 Vbeta and 13 Jbeta primers. The method was immunoSEQ multiplex PCR; TCRdb's version includes in-frame clones alone and lacks a portion of them. The sample has roughly 200,000 clones, 70% to 90% seen once. The data originate from a study of cytomegalovirus exposure and HLA in healthy donors. Study-wide results and caveats: It emerged from a later analysis that several of the most significant clusters appeared to be linked to common viral pathogens. Excluded: some indistinguishable V segments such as TRBV6-2 and TRBV6-3. In all likelihood, a cluster of highly shared sequence variants was a sequencing artifact. High sensitivity and specificity were reportedly achieved when the classifier diagnosed cytomegalovirus status.

V gave up 4 bases and J gave up 11 bases; unmatched junction bases: 10. The CDR3 has 13 amino acids. Per germline, CDR1 MDHEN and CDR2 SYDVKM. Sequencing was carried out using PBMCs. The genes are TRBV28 and TRBJ1-1; 7 nucleotides agree with TRBD1. The receptor comes from a woman aged 25-40 years in good health and CMV-seronegative. The CDR3 region is CASSSGTATGAFF. DNA of the CDR3: TGTGCCAGCAGTTCCGGGACAGCCACCGGGGCTTTCTTT.